The 5 T cell receptor beta chains in this list originate from one sample, sequenced in a study of response to subunit inactivated influenza vaccine. Each CDR3 protein gets one entry after TCRdb re-called the RT-PCR reads with MiXCR. This sample has more than 450,000 distinct CDR3 sequences, with around 11% found just once. The source was PBMCs from blood, collected on the day of vaccination. The receptors were sampled from a man in his forties or fifties who received an inactivated influenza vaccine.

The chain employs TRBV20-1 and TRBJ1-6; 7 bases are a match to TRBD1. Germline values: CDR1 DFQATT, CDR2 SNEGSKA (reference sequence). The CDR3 has 17 amino acids. V lost 6 bases, J lost 3 bases, and 14 bases stayed unmatched. CDR3 protein: CSARIRQGVNYNSPLHF. Here the CDR3 DNA reads TGCAGTGCCCGTATCCGACAGGGAGTCAACTATAATTCACCCCTCCACTTT.

The gene calls are TRBV29-1 and TRBJ1-2, with 9 bases aligning to TRBD1. In germline, CDR1 is SQVTM, CDR2 ANQGSEA. Trimming removed 6 bases from V and 7 bases from J; junction bases left unmatched: 15. The CDR3 length is 15 residues. In DNA form, the CDR3 reads TGCAGCGTCGGGGCCCGGGACAGGGCGCTTGGTGGCTACACCTTC. This encodes CSVGARDRALGGYTF. Full variable domain (remainder filled in from reference TRBV29-1 and TRBJ1-2): SAVISQKPSRDICQRGTSLTIQCQVDSQVTMMFWYRQQPGQSLTLIATANQGSEATYESGFVIDKFPISRPNLTFSTLTVSNMSPEDSSIYLCSVGARDRALGGYTFGSGTRLTVV.

The genes are TRBV6-1 and TRBJ2-3; the match to TRBD2 covers 8 bases. Germline trimming cut 6 bases from V and 3 bases from J; bases unmatched to any gene: 5. CDR1 is MNHNS, CDR2 SASEGT, per germline. The CDR3 has 14 amino acids. The CDR3 sequence: CASRSSGPTDTQYF. In DNA form, the CDR3 reads TGTGCCAGCAGATCTAGCGGGCCAACAGATACGCAGTATTTT.

The rearrangement links TRBV29-1 to TRBJ1-4; D not resolved. CDR1 and CDR2 (germline): SQVTM, ANQGSEA. Trimming stripped 4 bases from V and 4 bases from J, with 7 bases between. This CDR3 comprises 12 residues. The CDR3 sequence: CSVVGDNEKLFF. The CDR3 DNA reads TGCAGCGTTGTGGGAGATAATGAAAAACTGTTTTTT.

J is TRBJ2-7 and V is TRBV14; D perhaps matches TRBD1 (6 bases). Trimming took off 1 base at V and 4 bases at J, with 14 bases between the two ends. The CDR3 contains 15 residues. The germline CDR1 and CDR2 sequences are SGHDN and FVKESK. The CDR3: CASSQGDILLYEQYF. CDR3 DNA: TGTGCCAGCAGCCAAGGGGACATCCTATTATACGAGCAGTACTTC. Complete variable domain (other parts from reference TRBV14 and TRBJ2-7): EAGVTQFPSHSVIEKGQTVTLRCDPISGHDNLYWYRRVMGKEIKFLLHFVKESKQDESGMPNNRFLAERTGGTYSTLKVQPAELEDSGVYFCASSQGDILLYEQYFGPGTRLTVT.